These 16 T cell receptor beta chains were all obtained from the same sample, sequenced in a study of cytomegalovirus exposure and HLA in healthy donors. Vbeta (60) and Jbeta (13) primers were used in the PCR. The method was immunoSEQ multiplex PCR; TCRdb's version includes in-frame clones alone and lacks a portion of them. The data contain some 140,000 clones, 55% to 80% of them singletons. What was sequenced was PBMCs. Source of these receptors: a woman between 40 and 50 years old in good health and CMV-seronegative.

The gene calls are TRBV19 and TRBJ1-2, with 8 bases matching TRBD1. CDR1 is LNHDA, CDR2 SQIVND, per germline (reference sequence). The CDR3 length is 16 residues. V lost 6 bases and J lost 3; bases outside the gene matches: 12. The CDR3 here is CASRNILGQGYYGYTF. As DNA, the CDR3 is TGTGCCAGTAGAAATATCCTCGGACAGGGTTACTATGGCTACACCTTC.

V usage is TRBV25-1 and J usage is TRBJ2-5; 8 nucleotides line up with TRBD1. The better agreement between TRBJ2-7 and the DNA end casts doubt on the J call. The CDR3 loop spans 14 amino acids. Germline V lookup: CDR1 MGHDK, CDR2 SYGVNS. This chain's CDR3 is CASSESGGTYEQYF. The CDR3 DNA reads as TGTGCCAGCAGTGAATCAGGGGGCACCTACGAGCAGTACTTC.

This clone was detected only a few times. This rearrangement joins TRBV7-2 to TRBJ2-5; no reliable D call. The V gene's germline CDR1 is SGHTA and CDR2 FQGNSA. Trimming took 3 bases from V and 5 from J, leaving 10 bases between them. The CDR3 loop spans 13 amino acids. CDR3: CASSFSPTETQYF. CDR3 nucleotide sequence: TGTGCCAGCAGCTTTAGTCCAACGGAGACCCAGTACTTC.

In nucleotides, the CDR3 is TGTGCCAGCAGCTTGGACCGAACCGGGACATACACTGAAGCTTTCTTT. Translating it yields CASSLDRTGTYTEAFF. The chain uses TRBV7-2 and TRBJ1-1; D may be TRBD1 (6 bases). The germline V gene encodes CDR1 SGHTA and CDR2 FQGNSA. The CDR3 is 16 amino acids. Trimming shortened V by 3 bases and J by 3 bases, and 17 bases separated the two germline ends.

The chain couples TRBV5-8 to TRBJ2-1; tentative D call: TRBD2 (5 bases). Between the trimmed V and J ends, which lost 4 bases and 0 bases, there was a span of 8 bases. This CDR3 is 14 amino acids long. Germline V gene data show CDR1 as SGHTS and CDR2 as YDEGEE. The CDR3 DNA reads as TGTGCCAGCAGCATTCGGGGCTCCTACAATGAGCAGTTCTTC. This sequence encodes CASSIRGSYNEQFF.

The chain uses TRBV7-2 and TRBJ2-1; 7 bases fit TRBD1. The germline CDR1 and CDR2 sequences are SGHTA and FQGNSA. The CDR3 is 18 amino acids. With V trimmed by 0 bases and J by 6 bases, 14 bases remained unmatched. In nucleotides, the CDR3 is TGTGCCAGCAGCTTAGCCTTCGGACAGGTAGGCTTGTCCAATGAGCAGTTCTTC. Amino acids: CASSLAFGQVGLSNEQFF.

CDR3 coding DNA: TGTGCCAGCAGCTGCAACGGCGGGACAGGGGGCGAGGGGTACGAGCAGTACTTC. Protein: CASSCNGGTGGEGYEQYF. The V call is TRBV12-1, the J call TRBJ2-7; the D call in the table, TRBD1, was not verified against the DNA. TRBV12-1 is noted as a pseudogene. CDR3 length: 18 amino acids.

CDR3 sequence reads: CASSLGAPGQGGTEAFF. Here the CDR3 DNA reads TGTGCCAGCAGCTTAGGAGCCCCGGGACAGGGGGGTACTGAAGCTTTCTTT. The genes are TRBV7-2 and TRBJ1-1, with 11 bases aligning to TRBD1. V trimming: 1 base; J trimming: 5 bases; junction bases outside the gene matches: 9. This CDR3 contains 17 residues. Per the germline V gene, CDR1 is SGHTA and CDR2 is FQGNSA. Using reference TRBV7-2 and TRBJ1-1 for the parts outside the CDR3, the full variable domain is GAGVSQSPSNKVTEKGKDVELRCDPISGHTALYWYRQSLGQGLEFLIYFQGNSAPDKSGLPSDRFSAERTGGSVSTLTIQRTQQEDSAVYLCASSLGAPGQGGTEAFFGQGTRLTVV.

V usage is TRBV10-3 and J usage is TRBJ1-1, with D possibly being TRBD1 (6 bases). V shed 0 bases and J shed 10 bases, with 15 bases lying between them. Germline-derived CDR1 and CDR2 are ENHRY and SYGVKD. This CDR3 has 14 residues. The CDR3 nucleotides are TGTGCCATCAGTGAGTCGGTAACAGGGCCGGGAGCTTTCTTT. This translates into CAISESVTGPGAFF.

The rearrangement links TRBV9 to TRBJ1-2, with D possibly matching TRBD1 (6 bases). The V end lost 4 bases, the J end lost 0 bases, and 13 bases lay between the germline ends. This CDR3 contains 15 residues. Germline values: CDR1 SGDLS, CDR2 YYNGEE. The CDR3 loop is CASSFQGSANYGYTF. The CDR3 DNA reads TGTGCCAGCAGCTTCCAGGGGTCTGCTAACTATGGCTACACCTTC. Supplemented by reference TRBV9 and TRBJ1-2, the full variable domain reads DSGVTQTPKHLITATGQRVTLRCSPRSGDLSVYWYQQSLDQGLQFLIQYYNGEERAKGNILERFSAQQFPDLHSELNLSSLELGDSALYFCASSFQGSANYGYTFGSGTRLTVV.

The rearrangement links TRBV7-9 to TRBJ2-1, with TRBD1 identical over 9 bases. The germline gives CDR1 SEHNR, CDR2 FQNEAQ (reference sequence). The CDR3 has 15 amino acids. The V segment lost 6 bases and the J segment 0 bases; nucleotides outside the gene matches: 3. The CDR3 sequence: CASRQGASSYNEQFF. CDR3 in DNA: TGTGCCAGCAGACAGGGGGCGAGCTCCTACAATGAGCAGTTCTTC.

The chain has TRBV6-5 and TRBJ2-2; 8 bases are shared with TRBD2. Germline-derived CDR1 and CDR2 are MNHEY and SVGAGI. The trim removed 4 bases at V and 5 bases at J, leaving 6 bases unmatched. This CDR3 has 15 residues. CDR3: CASSFAGGSTGELFF. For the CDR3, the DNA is TGTGCCAGCAGTTTTGCGGGGGGTTCAACCGGGGAGCTGTTTTTT.

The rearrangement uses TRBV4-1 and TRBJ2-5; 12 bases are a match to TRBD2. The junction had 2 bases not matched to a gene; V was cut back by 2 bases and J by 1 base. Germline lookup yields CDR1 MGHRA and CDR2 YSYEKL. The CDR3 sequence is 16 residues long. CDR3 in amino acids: CASSQTSGGIQETQYF. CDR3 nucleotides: TGCGCCAGCAGCCAAACTAGCGGGGGGATCCAAGAGACCCAGTACTTC.

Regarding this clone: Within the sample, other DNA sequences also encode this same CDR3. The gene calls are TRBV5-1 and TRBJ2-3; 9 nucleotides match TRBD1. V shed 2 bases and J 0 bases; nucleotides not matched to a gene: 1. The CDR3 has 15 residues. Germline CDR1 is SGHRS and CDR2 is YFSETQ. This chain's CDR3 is CASSLQGASTDTQYF. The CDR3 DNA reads TGCGCCAGCAGCTTACAGGGGGCAAGCACAGATACGCAGTATTTT.

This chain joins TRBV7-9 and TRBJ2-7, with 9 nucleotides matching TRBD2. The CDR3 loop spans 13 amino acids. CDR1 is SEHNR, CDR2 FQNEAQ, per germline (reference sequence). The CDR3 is CSTTAGGSYEQYF. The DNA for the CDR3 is TGTTCCACCACAGCGGGGGGCTCCTACGAGCAGTACTTC.

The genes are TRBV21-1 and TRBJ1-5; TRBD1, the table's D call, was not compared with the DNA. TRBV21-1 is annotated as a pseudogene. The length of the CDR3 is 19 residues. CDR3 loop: CASSKGGHVGAQGNQPQHF. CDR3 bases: TGTGCCAGCAGCAAAGGGGGCCACGTGGGGGCTCAGGGCAATCAGCCCCAGCATTTT.